This T cell receptor (beta chain) originates from a study of T cell changes during pregnancy in multiple sclerosis. Germline V gene data show CDR1 as LGHNA and CDR2 as YNFKEQ. The ends were cut back, 4 bases at V and 2 bases at J, with 16 bases in the middle. This CDR3 region has 16 residues. Here immunoSEQ multiplex PCR was the method, and the copy in TCRdb shows in-frame clones only, minus some. The table shows approximately 48,000 clones, with approximately 94% occurring only once. The sequence was collected from a female donor with multiple sclerosis, enrolled in a pregnancy study. This material consisted of CD8+ T cells from peripheral blood mononuclear cells, taken before pregnancy. The V call is TRBV4-2, the J call TRBJ2-3; tentatively, D is TRBD1 (6 bases). CDR3 in amino acids: CASSRVWWDTTDTQYF. CDR3 nucleotides: TGTGCCAGCAGCCGGGTATGGTGGGACACCACAGATACGCAGTATTTT.